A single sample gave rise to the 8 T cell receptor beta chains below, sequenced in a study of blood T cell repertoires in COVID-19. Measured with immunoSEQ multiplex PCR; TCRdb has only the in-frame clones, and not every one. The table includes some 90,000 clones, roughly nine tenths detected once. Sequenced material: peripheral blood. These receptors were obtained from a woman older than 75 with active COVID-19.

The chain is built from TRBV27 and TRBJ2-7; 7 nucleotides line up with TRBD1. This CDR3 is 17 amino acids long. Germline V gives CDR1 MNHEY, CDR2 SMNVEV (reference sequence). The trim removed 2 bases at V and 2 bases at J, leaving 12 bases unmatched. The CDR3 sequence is CASSLNKGGTATYEQYF. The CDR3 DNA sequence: TGTGCCAGCAGTTTAAATAAAGGTGGGACAGCCACCTACGAGCAGTACTTC.

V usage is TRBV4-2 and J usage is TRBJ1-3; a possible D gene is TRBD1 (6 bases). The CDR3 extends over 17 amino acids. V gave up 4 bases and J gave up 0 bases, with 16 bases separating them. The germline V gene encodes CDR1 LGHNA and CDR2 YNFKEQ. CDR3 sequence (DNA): TGTGCCAGCAGCCTCCAAAACAGGGATTCCTCTGGAAACACCATATATTTT. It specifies CASSLQNRDSSGNTIYF.

CDR3 sequence (DNA): TGTGCCAGCAGTTCAACAATACCTAACTATGGCTACACCTTC. Translating gives CASSSTIPNYGYTF. V gene TRBV27 combines with J gene TRBJ1-2; D is unresolved. Trimming took 4 bases from V and 0 from J, leaving 9 bases between them. The CDR3 is 14 amino acids. The germline V gene encodes CDR1 MNHEY and CDR2 SMNVEV (reference sequence).

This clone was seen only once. CDR3 loop: CATSDSGNYGYTF. The CDR3 region has the DNA TGTGCCACCAGTGATTCAGGGAACTATGGCTACACCTTC. This chain joins TRBV24-1 and TRBJ1-2, with a weak D call TRBD1 (5 bases). Between the trimmed V and J ends, which lost 2 bases and 2 bases, there was a span of 5 bases. The CDR3 extends over 13 amino acids. CDR1 is KGHDR, CDR2 SFDVKD, per germline.

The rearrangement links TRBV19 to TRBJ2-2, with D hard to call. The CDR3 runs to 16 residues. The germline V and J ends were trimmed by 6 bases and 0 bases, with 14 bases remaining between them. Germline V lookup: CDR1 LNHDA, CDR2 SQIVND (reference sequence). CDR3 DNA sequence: TGTGCCAGTAGAAAAATCGGAAGCGCGAACACCGGGGAGCTGTTTTTT. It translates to CASRKIGSANTGELFF. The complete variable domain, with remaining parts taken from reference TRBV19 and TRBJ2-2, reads DGGITQSPKYLFRKEGQNVTLSCEQNLNHDAMYWYRQDPGQGLRLIYYSQIVNDFQKGDIAEGYSVSREKKESFPLTVTSAQKNPTAFYLCASRKIGSANTGELFFGEGSRLTVL.

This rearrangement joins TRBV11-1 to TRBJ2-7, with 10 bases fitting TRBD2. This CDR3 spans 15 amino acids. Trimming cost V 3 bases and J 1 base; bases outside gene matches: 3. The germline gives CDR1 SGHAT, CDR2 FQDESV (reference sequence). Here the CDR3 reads CASSFPSGSSYEQYF. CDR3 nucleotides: TGTGCCAGCAGCTTCCCTAGCGGGAGTTCCTACGAGCAGTACTTC.

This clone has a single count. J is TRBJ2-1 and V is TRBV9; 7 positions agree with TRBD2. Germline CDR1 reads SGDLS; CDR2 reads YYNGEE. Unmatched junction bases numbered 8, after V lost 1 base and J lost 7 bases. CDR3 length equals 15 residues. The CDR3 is CASSVIAGRLNEQFF. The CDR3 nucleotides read TGTGCCAGCAGCGTAATAGCGGGTCGCTTAAATGAGCAGTTCTTC.

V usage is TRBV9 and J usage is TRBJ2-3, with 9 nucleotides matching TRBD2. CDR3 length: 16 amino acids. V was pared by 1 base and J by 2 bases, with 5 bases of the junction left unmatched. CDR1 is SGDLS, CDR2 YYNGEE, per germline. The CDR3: CASSVRREGPTDTQYF. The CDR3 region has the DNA TGTGCCAGCAGCGTACGGCGGGAGGGGCCCACAGATACGCAGTATTTT.